The sequence of this T cell receptor beta chain was determined in a study of CXCR3-negative and CXCR3-positive naive CD8 T cells (dated by TCRdb to about 2019). For the study in its entirety: In total, about 140 million TRB reads were obtained, or roughly 1.5 +/- 0.3 million reads per library. Data from under 12 donors, pooled across two independent experiments, went into the diversity and physicochemical repertoire analyses. Naive subsets from 5 or 6 donors and memory cells from 3 donors were included in the TRBV-TRBJ cluster analysis.

For sequencing, a NextSeq 550 was employed. The Human TCR Profiling Kit (MiLaboratory) was used to prepare UMI-labeled 5' RACE TRB cDNA libraries. The full amount of extracted RNA was used for cDNA synthesis, and the full amount of resulting cDNA was used for PCR amplification. Libraries were prepared in parallel using an identical number of PCR cycles. The study's processing was this. With a requirement of at least two reads per UMI, MIGEC and MiXCR extracted about 50,000 +/- 10,000 unique UMI-labeled TRB cDNA molecules per library. On average, approximately 40,000 +/- 10,000 functional in-frame TRB CDR3 nucleotide clonotypes lacking stop codons were found per library. After downsampling to 5000 UMI-labeled TRB molecules per sample, diversity metrics such as normalized Shannon-Wiener and Chao1 were calculated in VDJtools. VDJtools computed clonotype-size-weighted physicochemical properties of the central five CDR3 residues: interaction energy, strength, volume and Kidera factor 4. TCRdb reprocessed the reads and lists each CDR3 protein sequence as a single entry, with no DNA. In this record, the V and J calls reflect TCRdb's handling and not the investigators' own analysis. The sample table holds about 150,000 distinct CDR3 sequences. The biggest ten clones account for 0.49% of the sample.

Each CD8+ T cell subset was flow-sorted in triplicate, and some 310,000 cells per subset were placed directly into RLT lysis buffer. To keep memory contaminants out, a stringent definition of naive CD8+ T cells was applied: CD45RO-CCR7+CD27+CD95-. Peripheral blood mononuclear cells were isolated from buffy coats by standard density gradient centrifugation. Naive CXCR3-negative and CXCR3-positive CD8+ T cells were flow-sorted using a FACSAria III. Total RNA was extracted from sorted cells with an RNeasy Mini Kit. Study-level results and caveats: TRB CDR3s from CXCR3-positive naive cells showed higher hydrophobicity (lower Kidera factor 4), lower energy, and higher strength and volume indices than CXCR3-negative naive cells. Freshly isolated PBMCs were used for most assays because CXCR3 expression partially decreased after cryopreservation. Similar TRBV-TRBJ usage was shown by naive CXCR3-negative and CXCR3-positive cells from the same donor, whereas distinct patterns were shown by memory cells. Surface CD5, linked to self-reactivity in mice, was comparable between naive subsets; TCR interaction strength was therefore also inferred from TRB CDR3 physicochemical properties. Repertoire diversity was comparably high in both naive subsets but much lower in memory CD8+ T cells.

About this clonotype: Its cognate antigen has yet to be identified.

Looking up the germline V gene (reference sequence) yields CDR1 SSHAT and CDR2 FNYEAQ. Reading from cysteine to phenylalanine, the CDR3 counts 13 amino acids. A DNA sequence was not provided. The sample was naive CXCR3+ CD8+ T cells from blood. Per the publication, the cell subset or site label means: CD45RO-CCR7+CD27+CD95- naive CD8+ T cells expressing CXCR3 (TNR3+). The V gene is TRBV7-7 and the J gene is TRBJ2-5. The clonotype was recovered from a human donor in good health. Some clones in this sample may be carry-over from other donors' samples. The encoded CDR3 is CASSFLKGETQYF.